The entry below describes one T cell receptor (beta chain). This table comes from immunoSEQ multiplex PCR, and its TCRdb copy is limited to in-frame clones, with some not included. This sample has 37,000 or so clones; 75% to 95% occur once, and the top ten carry 0.45% to 0.55%. The data stem from a study of T cell changes during pregnancy in multiple sclerosis. Germline V lookup: CDR1 MNHNS, CDR2 SASEGT. The CDR3 has 13 amino acids. The V and J ends lost 4 bases and 1 base respectively, with 6 bases between them. The starting material was CD4+ T cells from peripheral blood mononuclear cells, obtained in the second trimester of pregnancy. This sequence was found in a female donor in good health, enrolled as a control in a pregnancy study. The J gene is TRBJ2-3, the V gene TRBV6-1, with D hard to call. The CDR3, as DNA: TGTGCCAGCAGTGGCCCAGGCACAGATACGCAGTATTTT. Translating gives CASSGPGTDTQYF.